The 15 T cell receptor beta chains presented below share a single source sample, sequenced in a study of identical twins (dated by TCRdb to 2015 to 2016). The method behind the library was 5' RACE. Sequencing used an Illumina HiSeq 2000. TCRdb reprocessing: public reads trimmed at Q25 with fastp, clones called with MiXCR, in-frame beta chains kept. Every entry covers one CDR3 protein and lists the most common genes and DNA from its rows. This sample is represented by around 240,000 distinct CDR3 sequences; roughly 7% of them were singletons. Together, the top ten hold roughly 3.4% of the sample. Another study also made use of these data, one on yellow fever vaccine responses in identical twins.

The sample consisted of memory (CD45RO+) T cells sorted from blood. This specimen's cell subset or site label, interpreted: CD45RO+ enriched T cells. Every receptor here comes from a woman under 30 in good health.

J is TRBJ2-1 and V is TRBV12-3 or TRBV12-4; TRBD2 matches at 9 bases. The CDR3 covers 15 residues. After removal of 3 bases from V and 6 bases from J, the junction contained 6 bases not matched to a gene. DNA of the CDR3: TGTGCCAGCAGTTTGGCGGCGGGGGGGGCCAATGAGCAGTTCTTC. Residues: CASSLAAGGANEQFF.

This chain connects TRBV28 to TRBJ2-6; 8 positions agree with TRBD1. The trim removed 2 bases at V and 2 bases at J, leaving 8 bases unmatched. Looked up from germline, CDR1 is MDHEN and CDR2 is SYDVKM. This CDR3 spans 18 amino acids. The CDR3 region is CASSLRTGLVAGANVLTF. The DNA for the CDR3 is TGTGCCAGCAGTTTAAGGACAGGGTTGGTCGCTGGGGCCAACGTCCTGACTTTC.

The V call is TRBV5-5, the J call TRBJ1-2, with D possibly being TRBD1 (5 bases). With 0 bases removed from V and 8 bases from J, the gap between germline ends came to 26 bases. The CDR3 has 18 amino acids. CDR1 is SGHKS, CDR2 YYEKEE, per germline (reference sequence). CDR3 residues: CASSLDGGVNFPSRGYTF. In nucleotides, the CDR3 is TGTGCCAGCAGCTTGGACGGGGGAGTAAACTTTCCGTCGCGCGGCTACACCTTC.

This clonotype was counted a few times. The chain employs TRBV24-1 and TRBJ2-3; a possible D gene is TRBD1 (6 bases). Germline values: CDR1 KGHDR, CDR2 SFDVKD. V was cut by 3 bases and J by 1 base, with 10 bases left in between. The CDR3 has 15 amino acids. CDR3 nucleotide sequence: TGTGCCACCAGTGATACGTACAGGGGCACAGATACGCAGTATTTT. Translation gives CATSDTYRGTDTQYF.

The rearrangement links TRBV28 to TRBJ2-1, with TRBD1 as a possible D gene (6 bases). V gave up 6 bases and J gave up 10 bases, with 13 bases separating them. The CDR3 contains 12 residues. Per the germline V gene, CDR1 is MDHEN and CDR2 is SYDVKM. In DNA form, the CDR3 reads TGTGCCAGCAGCTCTGCTAGGGGGGAGCAGTTCTTC. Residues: CASSSARGEQFF.

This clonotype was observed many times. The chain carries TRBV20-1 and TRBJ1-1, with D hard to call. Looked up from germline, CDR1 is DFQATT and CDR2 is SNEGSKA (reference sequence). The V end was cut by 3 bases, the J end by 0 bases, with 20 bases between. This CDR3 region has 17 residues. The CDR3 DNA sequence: TGCAGTGCTAGCTCCTTGGGGAGGATATTCATGAACACTGAAGCTTTCTTT. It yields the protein CSASSLGRIFMNTEAFF.

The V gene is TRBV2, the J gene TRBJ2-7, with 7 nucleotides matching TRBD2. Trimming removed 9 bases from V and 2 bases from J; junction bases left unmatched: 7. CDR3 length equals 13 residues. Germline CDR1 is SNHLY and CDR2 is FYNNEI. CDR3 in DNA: TGTGCCAGTAGCCCGAGCGGGACCTACGAGCAGTACTTC. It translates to CASSPSGTYEQYF.

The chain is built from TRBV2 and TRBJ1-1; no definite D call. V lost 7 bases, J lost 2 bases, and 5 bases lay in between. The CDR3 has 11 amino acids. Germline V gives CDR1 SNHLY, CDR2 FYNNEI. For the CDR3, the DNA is TGTGCCAGCAAGGTAAACACTGAAGCTTTCTTT. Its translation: CASKVNTEAFF.

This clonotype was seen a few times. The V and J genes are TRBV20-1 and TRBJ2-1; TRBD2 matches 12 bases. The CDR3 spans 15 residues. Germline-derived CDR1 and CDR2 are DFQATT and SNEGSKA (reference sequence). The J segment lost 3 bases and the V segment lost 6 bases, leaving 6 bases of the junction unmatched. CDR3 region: CSARRLAGVYNEQFF. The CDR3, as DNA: TGCAGTGCGCGACGACTAGCGGGGGTCTACAATGAGCAGTTCTTC.

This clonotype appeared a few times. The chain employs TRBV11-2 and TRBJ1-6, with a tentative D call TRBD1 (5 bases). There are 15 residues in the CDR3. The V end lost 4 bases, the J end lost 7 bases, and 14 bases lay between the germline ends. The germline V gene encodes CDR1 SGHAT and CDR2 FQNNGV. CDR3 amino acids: CASSSVGTANSPLHF. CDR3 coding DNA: TGTGCCAGCAGCTCCGTTGGGACCGCAAATTCACCCCTCCACTTT.

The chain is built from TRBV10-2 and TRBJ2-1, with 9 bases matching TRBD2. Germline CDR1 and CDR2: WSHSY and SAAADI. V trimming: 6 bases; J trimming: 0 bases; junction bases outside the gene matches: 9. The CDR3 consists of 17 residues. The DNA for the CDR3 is TGCGCCAGCAGGGAGACTAGCGGCGCCCTCTCCTACAATGAGCAGTTCTTC. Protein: CASRETSGALSYNEQFF.

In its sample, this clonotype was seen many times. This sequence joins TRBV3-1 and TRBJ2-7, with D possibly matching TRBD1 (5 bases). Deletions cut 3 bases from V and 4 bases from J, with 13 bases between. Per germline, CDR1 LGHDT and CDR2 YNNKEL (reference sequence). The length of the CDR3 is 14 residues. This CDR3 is CASSQNQGGYEQYF. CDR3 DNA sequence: TGTGCCAGCAGCCAGAACCAGGGTGGGTACGAGCAGTACTTC.

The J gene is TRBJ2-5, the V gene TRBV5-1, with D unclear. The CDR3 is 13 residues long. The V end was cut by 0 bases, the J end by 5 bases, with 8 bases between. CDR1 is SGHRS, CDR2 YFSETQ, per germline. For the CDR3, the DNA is TGCGCCAGCAGCTTGGGGGATTGGGAGACCCAGTACTTC. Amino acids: CASSLGDWETQYF.

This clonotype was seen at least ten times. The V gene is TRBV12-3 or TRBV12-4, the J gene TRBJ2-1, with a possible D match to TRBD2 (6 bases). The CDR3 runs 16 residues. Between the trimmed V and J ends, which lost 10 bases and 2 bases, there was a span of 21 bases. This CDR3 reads CAISPRFSGAYNEQFF. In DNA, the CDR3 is TGTGCCATCTCGCCCCGGTTTAGCGGTGCCTACAATGAGCAGTTCTTC.

The CDR3 here is CASSSDRGYIQYF. CDR3 DNA: TGTGCCAGCAGTTCCGACAGGGGGTACATTCAGTACTTC. The chain carries TRBV27 and TRBJ2-4; the match to TRBD1 covers 9 bases. The CDR3 length is 13 residues. Germline trimming cut 4 bases from V and 8 bases from J; bases unmatched to any gene: 3. Germline loops: CDR1 MNHEY, CDR2 SMNVEV (reference sequence).